A selection of T cell receptor beta chains follows, all from one sample in a study of blood T cells in healthy people across ages. From the 5' RACE reads, TCRdb called clonotypes with MiXCR, one entry per CDR3 protein. The sample has about 1.8 million distinct CDR3 sequences, about 50% seen once. Sequences were obtained from blood. These TCRs come from a middle-aged woman in good health. The CDR3 runs from the conserved cysteine through the conserved F or W. The D gene is left open where the match is weak. The size field is filled for only some rows; it gives once, few, many or a size class.

>-|-|TRBV6-5|TRBJ1-2
TGTGCCAGCAGTTACGGGCAGGCTTATTATGGCTACACCTTC
CASSYGQAYYGYTF
>-|TRBD2|TRBV28|TRBJ2-3
TGTGCCAGCACCAGGACTAGCGGGGAGATCACAGATACGCAGTATTTT
CASTRTSGEITDTQYF
>few|TRBD1|TRBV7-2|TRBJ2-5
TGTGCCAGCAGCCCGGACAGGGCGAGAGAGACCCAGTACTTC
CASSPDRARETQYF
>-|TRBD1|TRBV5-1|TRBJ2-1
TGCGCCAGCAGTCCACAGGGGGGAGACTACAATGAGCAGTTCTTC
CASSPQGGDYNEQFF
>-|-|TRBV27|TRBJ2-5
TGTGCCAGCAGTTTATCCTGGGGGGACCAAGAGACCCAGTACTTC
CASSLSWGDQETQYF
>once|TRBD2|TRBV6-2/TRBV6-3|TRBJ2-3
TGTGCCAGCAGTTACCCGGGACTAGCGGGGGGGCAAGTCTCCCCAGATACGCAGTATTTT
CASSYPGLAGGQVSPDTQYF
>-|-|TRBV6-2/TRBV6-3|TRBJ2-1
TGTGCCAGCAGTTACTCCGGGTCCTCCAATGAGCAGTTCTTC
CASSYSGSSNEQFF
>few|-|TRBV10-3|TRBJ2-7
TGTGCCATCGCTAACGTTGGGGGAGGCGAGCAGTACTTC
CAIANVGGGEQYF
>-|-|TRBV5-1|TRBJ2-1
TGCGCCAGCAGCTTGGTCAGTAGAAGCTACAATGAGCAGTTCTTC
CASSLVSRSYNEQFF
>-|TRBD1|TRBV5-1|TRBJ2-7
TGCGCCAGCAGAATCCAGGCCGGGACAGGCTCAGGCGAGCAGTACTTC
CASRIQAGTGSGEQYF
>few|-|TRBV16|TRBJ1-2
TGTGCCAGCAGCCAAATGAGCCTCACGAACAGAGCCTCCTATGGCTACACCTTC
CASSQMSLTNRASYGYTF
>-|TRBD2|TRBV7-8|TRBJ2-5
TGTGCCAGCAGCTTTCCCGGGACTAGCGGGGGAGGGTACCAAGAGACCCAGTACTTC
CASSFPGTSGGGYQETQYF
>-|TRBD2|TRBV29-1|TRBJ2-3
TGCAGCTTCTTAGCGGGGGGCTTAACAGATACGCAGTATTTT
CSFLAGGLTDTQYF
>few|TRBD2|TRBV29-1|TRBJ2-3
TGCAGCGTTTCAGGTGGGACTAGCGGAAAGACAGATACGCAGTATTTT
CSVSGGTSGKTDTQYF
>-|-|TRBV12-3/TRBV12-4|TRBJ2-1
TGTGCCAGCAATCCCGGGACTCGCAATGAGCAGTTCTTC
CASNPGTRNEQFF
>-|TRBD2|TRBV20-1|TRBJ2-7
TGCAGTGCTAGAGATAGCGGGGGGAGCTCCTACAATGAGCAGTACTTC
CSARDSGGSSYNEQYF
>-|TRBD1|TRBV9|TRBJ1-2
TGTGCCAGCAGCGCACAGGGGGCAAGCTATGGCTACACCTTC
CASSAQGASYGYTF
>-|TRBD2|TRBV7-2|TRBJ2-2
TGTGCCAGCAGCTTACTGAGCGGGGGGGCGAACACCGGGGAGCTGTTTTTT
CASSLLSGGANTGELFF
>-|-|TRBV20-1|TRBJ1-2
TGCAGTGCTAGTGGGATGAGAAAGTATGGCTACACCTTC
CSASGMRKYGYTF
>-|-|TRBV19|TRBJ1-2
TGTGCCAGTAGTCCGCCCGGGCCCAGAGGCGATGGCTACACCTTC
CASSPPGPRGDGYTF
>-|TRBD1|TRBV3-1|TRBJ1-2
TGTGCCAGCAGCCGAACGGGACAGGGCTTTTATGGCTACACCTTC
CASSRTGQGFYGYTF
>-|-|TRBV10-3|TRBJ1-1
TGTGCCATCAGTGTTAAGTCGAACACTGAAGCTTTCTTT
CAISVKSNTEAFF
>-|-|TRBV29-1|TRBJ1-1
TGCAGCGTTGAGGGGGGCACTGAAGCTTTCTTT
CSVEGGTEAFF
>-|TRBD1|TRBV7-8|TRBJ2-5
TGTGCCAGCAGCTGGGGAACCGGGACAGGGATGGGTGAGACCCAGTACTTC
CASSWGTGTGMGETQYF
>-|-|TRBV24-1|TRBJ1-2
TGTGCCACCAGTGGTCAGGGTACCTATGGCTACACCTTC
CATSGQGTYGYTF
>once|TRBD2|TRBV4-3|TRBJ2-1
TGCGCCAGCAGCCAAGACCCGAGGACTAGCGAAAACAATGAGCAGTTCTTC
CASSQDPRTSENNEQFF
>few|-|TRBV7-9|TRBJ1-2
TGTGCCAGCAGCTTTTTGGACAGTAACTATGGCTACACCTTC
CASSFLDSNYGYTF
>-|-|TRBV7-9|TRBJ1-4
TGTGCCAGCAGCGCCCAGGACGGTGAAAAACTGTTTTTT
CASSAQDGEKLFF
>-|TRBD1|TRBV6-2/TRBV6-3|TRBJ1-2
TGTGCCAGCAGTTATGGCGTGGACAGGCCGATCTATGGCTACACCTTC
CASSYGVDRPIYGYTF
>-|TRBD1|TRBV6-5|TRBJ1-6
TGTGCCAGCAGACAACCGGGACAGGGTAAATCACCCCTCCACTTT
CASRQPGQGKSPLHF
>few|TRBD1|TRBV14|TRBJ2-1
TGTGCCAGCAGCCAAGCCGGGACAGGGGACAATGAGCAGTTCTTC
CASSQAGTGDNEQFF
>few|-|TRBV6-5|TRBJ2-1
TGTGCCAGCAGTTACTCAGCCGGGGGAGCCTACAATGAGCAGTTCTTC
CASSYSAGGAYNEQFF
>-|TRBD1|TRBV5-1|TRBJ1-1
TGCGCCAGCAGCAACCGGGACAGAAGCGGGGACACTGAAGCTTTCTTT
CASSNRDRSGDTEAFF